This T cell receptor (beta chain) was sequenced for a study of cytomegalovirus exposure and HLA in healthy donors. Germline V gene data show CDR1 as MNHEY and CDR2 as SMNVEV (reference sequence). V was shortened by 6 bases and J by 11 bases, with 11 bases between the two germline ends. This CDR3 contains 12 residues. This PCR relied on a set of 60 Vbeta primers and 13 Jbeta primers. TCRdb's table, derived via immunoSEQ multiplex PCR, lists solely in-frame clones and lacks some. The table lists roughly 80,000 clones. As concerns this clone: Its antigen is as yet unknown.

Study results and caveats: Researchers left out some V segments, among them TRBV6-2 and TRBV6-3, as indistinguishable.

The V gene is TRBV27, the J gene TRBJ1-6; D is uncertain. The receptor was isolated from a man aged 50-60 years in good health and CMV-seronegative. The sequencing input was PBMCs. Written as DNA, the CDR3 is TGTGCCAGCAGAAGCCCCCCGGCACCCCTCCACTTT. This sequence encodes CASRSPPAPLHF.